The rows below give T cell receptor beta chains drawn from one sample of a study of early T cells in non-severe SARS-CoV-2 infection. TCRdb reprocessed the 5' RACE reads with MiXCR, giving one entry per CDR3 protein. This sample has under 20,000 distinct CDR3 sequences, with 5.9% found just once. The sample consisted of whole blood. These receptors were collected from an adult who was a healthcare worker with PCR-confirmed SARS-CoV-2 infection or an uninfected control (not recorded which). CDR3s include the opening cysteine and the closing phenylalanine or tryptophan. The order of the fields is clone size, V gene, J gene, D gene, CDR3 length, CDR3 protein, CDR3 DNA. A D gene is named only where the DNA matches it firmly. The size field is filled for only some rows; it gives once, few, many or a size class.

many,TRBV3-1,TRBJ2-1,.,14,CASSQVQGNNEQFF,TGTGCCAGCAGCCAAGTTCAAGGGAACAATGAGCAGTTCTTC
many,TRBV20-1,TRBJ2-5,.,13,CSVPGPGKETQYF,TGCAGTGTCCCGGGACCGGGGAAGGAGACCCAGTACTTC
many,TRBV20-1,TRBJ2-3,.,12,CSAPGRQDTQYF,TGCAGTGCTCCGGGACGCCAGGATACGCAGTATTTT
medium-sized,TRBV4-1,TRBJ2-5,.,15,CASSQVNIVGETQYF,TGCGCCAGCAGCCAAGTTAACATTGTGGGAGAGACCCAGTACTTC
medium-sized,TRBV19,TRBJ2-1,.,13,CASSSGNKYEQFF,TGTGCCAGTAGTAGCGGGAATAAGTATGAGCAGTTCTTC
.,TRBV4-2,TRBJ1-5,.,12,CASSQEAQPQHF,TGTGCCAGCAGCCAAGAAGCTCAGCCCCAGCATTTT
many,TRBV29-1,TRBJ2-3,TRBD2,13,CSVEAGGPDTQYF,TGCAGCGTTGAAGCGGGAGGACCAGATACGCAGTATTTT
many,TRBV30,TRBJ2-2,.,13,CAWSVQGTGELFF,TGTGCCTGGAGTGTACAAGGGACTGGGGAGCTGTTTTTT
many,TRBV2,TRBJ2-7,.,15,CASSGWGPSSYEQYF,TGTGCCAGCAGTGGGTGGGGGCCAAGTAGCTACGAGCAGTACTTC
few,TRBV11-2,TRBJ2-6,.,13,CASRPPGANVLTF,TGTGCCAGCAGGCCTCCTGGGGCCAACGTCCTGACTTTC
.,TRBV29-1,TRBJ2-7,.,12,CSVEDLPYEQYF,TGCAGCGTTGAAGATCTACCGTACGAGCAGTACTTC
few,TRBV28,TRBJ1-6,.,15,CASTLGQSYNSPLHF,TGTGCCAGCACCCTAGGGCAGAGCTATAATTCACCCCTCCACTTT
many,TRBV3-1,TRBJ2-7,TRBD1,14,CASSRDRGPYEQYF,TGTGCCAGCAGCCGGGACAGGGGCCCCTACGAGCAGTACTTC
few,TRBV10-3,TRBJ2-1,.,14,CAISAQVEDNEQFF,TGTGCCATCAGTGCCCAGGTAGAGGACAATGAGCAGTTCTTC
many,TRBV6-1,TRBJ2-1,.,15,CASSKVRLTYNEQFF,TGTGCCAGCAGCAAAGTGCGGCTAACCTACAATGAGCAGTTCTTC
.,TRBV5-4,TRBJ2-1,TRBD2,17,CASSPRLAGASGNEQFF,TGTGCCAGCAGCCCGCGACTAGCGGGAGCCTCAGGCAATGAGCAGTTCTTC
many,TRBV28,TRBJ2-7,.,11,CASKDDYEQYF,TGTGCCAGTAAGGACGACTACGAGCAGTACTTC
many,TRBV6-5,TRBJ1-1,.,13,CASSRAYDTEAFF,TGTGCCAGCAGTAGGGCTTACGACACTGAAGCTTTCTTT
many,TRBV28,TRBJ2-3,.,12,CASRKQSDTQYF,TGTGCCAGCCGAAAACAGTCAGATACGCAGTATTTT
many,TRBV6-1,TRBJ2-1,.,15,CASSGEGTGYNEQFF,TGTGCCAGCAGTGGTGAAGGAACAGGGTACAATGAGCAGTTCTTC
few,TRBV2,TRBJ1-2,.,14,CASSETRLNYGYTF,TGTGCCAGCAGTGAAACCCGTCTTAACTATGGCTACACCTTC
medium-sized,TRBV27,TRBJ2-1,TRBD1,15,CASSFGDSSYNEQFF,TGTGCCAGCAGTTTCGGGGACAGCTCCTACAATGAGCAGTTCTTC
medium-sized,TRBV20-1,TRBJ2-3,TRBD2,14,CSATGIGAGNTQYF,TGCAGTGCTACGGGGATCGGAGCGGGAAATACGCAGTATTTT
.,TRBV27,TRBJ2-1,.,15,CASSPRAIPYNEQFF,TGTGCCAGCAGTCCTCGAGCTATTCCCTACAATGAGCAGTTCTTC
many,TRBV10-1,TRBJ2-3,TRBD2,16,CASSESAAGDTDTQYF,TGCGCCAGCAGTGAGTCAGCGGCGGGAGATACAGATACGCAGTATTTT
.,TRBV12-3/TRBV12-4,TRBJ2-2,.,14,CASSLESNTGELFF,TGTGCCAGCAGCCTCGAATCCAACACCGGGGAGCTGTTTTTT
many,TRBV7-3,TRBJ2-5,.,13,CASSLTGTETQYF,TGTGCCAGCAGCTTAACAGGGACGGAGACCCAGTACTTC
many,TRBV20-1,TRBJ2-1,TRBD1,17,CSARAPGGQGALDEQFF,TGCAGTGCTAGAGCCCCTGGGGGACAGGGGGCTTTGGATGAGCAGTTCTTC
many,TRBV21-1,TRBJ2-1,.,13,CARRRNDYNEQFF,TGTGCCAGGAGGCGTAACGACTACAATGAGCAGTTCTTC
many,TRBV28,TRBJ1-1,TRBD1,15,CASNLGDRMNTEAFF,TGTGCCAGCAACCTGGGGGACAGAATGAACACTGAAGCTTTCTTT
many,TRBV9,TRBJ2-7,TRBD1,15,CASSVDQGASYEQYF,TGTGCCAGCAGCGTAGATCAGGGGGCCTCCTACGAGCAGTACTTC
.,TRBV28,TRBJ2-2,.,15,CASTRPSPGTGELFF,TGTGCCAGCACCCGACCGTCGCCGGGCACCGGGGAGCTGTTTTTT
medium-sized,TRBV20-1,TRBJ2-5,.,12,CSALPPLETQYF,TGCAGTGCTCTTCCCCCTTTAGAGACCCAGTACTTC
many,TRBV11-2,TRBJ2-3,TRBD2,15,CARRQLAGRGDTQYF,TGTGCTAGACGACAGTTAGCGGGGAGGGGAGATACGCAGTATTTT
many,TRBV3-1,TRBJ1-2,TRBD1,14,CASSWTGTNYGYTF,TGTGCCAGCAGCTGGACAGGGACTAACTATGGCTACACCTTC
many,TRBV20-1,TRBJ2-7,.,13,CSAGGQGVYEQYF,TGCAGTGCGGGGGGTCAAGGGGTCTACGAGCAGTACTTC